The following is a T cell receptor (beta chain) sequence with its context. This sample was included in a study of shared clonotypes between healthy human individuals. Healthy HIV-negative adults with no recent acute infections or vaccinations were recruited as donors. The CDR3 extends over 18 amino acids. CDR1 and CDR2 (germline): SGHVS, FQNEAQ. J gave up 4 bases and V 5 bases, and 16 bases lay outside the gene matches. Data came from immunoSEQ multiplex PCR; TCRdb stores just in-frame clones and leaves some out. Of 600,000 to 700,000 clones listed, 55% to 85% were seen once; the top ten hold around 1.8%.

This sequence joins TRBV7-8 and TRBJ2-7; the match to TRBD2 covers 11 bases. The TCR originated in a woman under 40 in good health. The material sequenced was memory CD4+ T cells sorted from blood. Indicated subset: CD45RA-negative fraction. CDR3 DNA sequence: TGTGCCAGCAGCCGTCATACTTCTAGCGGGAGGCAGAAGTACGAGCAGTACTTC. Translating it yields CASSRHTSSGRQKYEQYF.